The 22 T cell receptor beta chains below all came from one sample that was sequenced in a study of CD8 T cells in Susac syndrome. Random hexamers were used to reverse transcribe the RNA input (about 0.5 to 1 ug). TCRdb used MiXCR to reprocess the immunoSEQ multiplex PCR reads, holding one entry per CDR3 protein. The repertoire holds roughly 130,000 distinct CDR3 sequences, with 90% to 95% as singletons. The sample comprised CD4+ T cells from PBMCs. All receptors derive from a human donor in good health.

V usage is TRBV4-1 and J usage is TRBJ2-2, with D possibly TRBD1 on 7 matching bases. V gave up 4 bases and J gave up 9 bases, with 27 bases separating them. The CDR3 is made up of 18 amino acids. Germline values: CDR1 MGHRA, CDR2 YSYEKL. CDR3 protein: CASSPGRQGLTPARELFF. The DNA of the CDR3 is TGCGCCAGCAGCCCCGGGAGACAGGGTCTGACCCCAGCCAGGGAGCTGTTTTTT.

This rearrangement joins TRBV6-5 to TRBJ1-3; D remains unclear. V dropped 0 bases and J dropped 2 bases, with 8 bases sitting between them. The germline gives CDR1 MNHEY, CDR2 SVGAGI. CDR3 length: 15 amino acids. This CDR3 reads CASSYSRWAGNTIYF. As DNA, the CDR3 is TGTGCCAGCAGTTACTCCCGCTGGGCTGGAAACACCATATATTTT.

The chain employs TRBV6-1 and TRBJ2-5; tentative D call: TRBD1 (5 bases). The germline V gene encodes CDR1 MNHNS and CDR2 SASEGT. The CDR3 runs 15 residues. V lost 3 bases to trimming and J lost 1 base, with 12 bases between them. The chain's CDR3 is CASSDKSTGQETQYF. The CDR3, as DNA: TGTGCCAGCAGTGATAAATCCACAGGCCAAGAGACCCAGTACTTC.

The chain has TRBV28 and TRBJ2-7, with TRBD2 matching over 8 bases. Germline CDR1 is MDHEN and CDR2 is SYDVKM. The J segment lost 6 bases and the V segment lost 8 bases, leaving 9 bases of the junction unmatched. The CDR3 spans 13 residues. The CDR3 protein is CASAPGTRGEQYF. The CDR3 DNA is TGTGCCAGCGCACCTGGGACTAGAGGCGAGCAGTACTTC.

V usage is TRBV19 and J usage is TRBJ2-5; 12 bases match TRBD2. Unmatched junction bases numbered 6, after V lost 2 bases and J lost 2 bases. Germline-derived CDR1 and CDR2 are LNHDA and SQIVND (reference sequence). This CDR3 comprises 17 residues. Here the CDR3 DNA reads TGTGCCAGTAGTATACCTCGAGGGACTAGCGGGCAAGAGACCCAGTACTTC. Its translation: CASSIPRGTSGQETQYF.

The chain recombines TRBV29-1 with TRBJ2-1, with unresolved D. The CDR3 extends over 12 amino acids. Germline assignment: CDR1 SQVTM and CDR2 ANQGSEA. V was cut by 3 bases and J by 13 bases, with 16 bases left in between. The CDR3, as DNA: TGCAGCGTTGAGGGTCGTTTCGTAGAACAGTTCTTC. Its translation: CSVEGRFVEQFF.

The chain recombines TRBV28 with TRBJ2-3, with TRBD2 matching over 9 bases. This CDR3 is built from 15 residues. V gave up 6 bases and J gave up 4 bases; unmatched junction bases: 8. Germline-derived CDR1 and CDR2 are MDHEN and SYDVKM. In DNA, the CDR3 is TGTGCCAGCAGCCCCGCGGGAGGGCCCCCAGATACGCAGTATTTT. Protein sequence: CASSPAGGPPDTQYF.

The chain uses TRBV7-2 and TRBJ1-2; D remains unclear. Germline CDR1 reads SGHTA; CDR2 reads FQGNSA. V was cut by 1 base and J by 2 bases, with 17 bases left in between. This CDR3 is 17 amino acids long. As DNA, the CDR3 is TGTGCCAGCAGCTTAGGTTCGGCCGTCGACCTCAACTATGGCTACACCTTC. Translating it yields CASSLGSAVDLNYGYTF.

The chain links TRBV6-2 or TRBV6-3 to TRBJ1-1; D is uncertain. CDR1 is MNHEY and CDR2 is SVGEGT in the germline V gene. V was trimmed by 6 bases and J by 3 bases, leaving 14 bases between them. The CDR3 runs 14 residues. For the CDR3, the DNA is TGTGCCAGCAGCCGGCGAACGGCCCACACTGAAGCTTTCTTT. It codes for CASSRRTAHTEAFF.

The V and J genes are TRBV5-1 and TRBJ2-3; TRBD2 matches at 10 bases. Per the germline V gene, CDR1 is SGHRS and CDR2 is YFSETQ. CDR3 length: 17 residues. V shed 0 bases, J shed 3 bases, and the junction held 7 bases outside the gene matches. CDR3: CASSLEPSGRWTDTQYF. The CDR3, as DNA: TGCGCCAGCAGCTTGGAACCTAGCGGGAGATGGACAGATACGCAGTATTTT. Filled out from reference TRBV5-1 and TRBJ2-3, the complete variable domain reads KAGVTQTPRYLIKTRGQQVTLSCSPISGHRSVSWYQQTPGQGLQFLFEYFSETQRNKGNFPGRFSGRQFSNSRSEMNVSTLELGDSALYLCASSLEPSGRWTDTQYFGPGTRLTVL.

The rearrangement links TRBV30 to TRBJ2-1; 9 positions match TRBD2. The ends lost 4 bases at V and 3 bases at J; junction bases unmatched: 7. The CDR3 contains 15 residues. Germline values: CDR1 GTSNPN, CDR2 SVGIG (reference sequence). CDR3 DNA sequence: TGTGCCTGGACCTCCTTAGCGGGAGTCTACAATGAGCAGTTCTTC. Translated, it gives CAWTSLAGVYNEQFF. The whole variable domain, filled in from reference TRBV30 and TRBJ2-1, reads SQTIHQWPATLVQPVGSPLSLECTVEGTSNPNLYWYRQAAGRGLQLLFYSVGIGQISSEVPQNLSASRPQDRQFILSSKKLLLSDSGFYLCAWTSLAGVYNEQFFGPGTRLTVL.

The CDR3, as DNA: TGTGCCAGCAGTTCCTCGTGGGGTAACACCGGGGAGCTGTTTTTT. It encodes CASSSSWGNTGELFF. V is TRBV6-5 and J is TRBJ2-2; D unclear. The CDR3 consists of 15 residues. The V gene lost 4 bases and the J gene lost 2 bases, with 11 bases spanning the gap. Germline CDR1 is MNHEY and CDR2 is SVGAGI.

DNA of the CDR3: TGCGCCAGCAGCTCTCTTTGGGACACTGAAGCTTTCTTT. It codes for CASSSLWDTEAFF. The rearrangement joins TRBV5-1 to TRBJ1-1; D gene unclear. CDR1 is SGHRS and CDR2 is YFSETQ in the germline V gene. CDR3 length: 13 residues. V was clipped by 3 bases and J by 3 bases, with 9 bases between them. Looking up the rest from reference TRBV5-1 and TRBJ1-1 gives the full variable domain: KAGVTQTPRYLIKTRGQQVTLSCSPISGHRSVSWYQQTPGQGLQFLFEYFSETQRNKGNFPGRFSGRQFSNSRSEMNVSTLELGDSALYLCASSSLWDTEAFFGQGTRLTVV.

The rearrangement links TRBV5-1 to TRBJ1-1; possible D gene TRBD1, 5 bases. CDR3 size: 15 residues. Germline V gene lookup returns CDR1 SGHRS and CDR2 YFSETQ. Trimming left V 2 bases short and J 1 base short, with 12 bases between. The CDR3 sequence is CASSFRQGSNTEAFF. The CDR3 DNA reads TGCGCCAGCAGCTTCAGGCAGGGTTCGAACACTGAAGCTTTCTTT.

The chain combines TRBV25-1 with TRBJ2-7; maybe TRBD1 (6 bases). There are 12 residues in the CDR3. Looked up from germline, CDR1 is MGHDK and CDR2 is SYGVNS. Trimming removed 9 bases from V and 5 bases from J, with 14 bases in between. The CDR3 DNA reads as TGTGCCAGTAAGGGGGAAAGGAACGAGCAGTACTTC. Translated: CASKGERNEQYF.

The chain links TRBV5-1 to TRBJ2-5; perhaps TRBD1 as D (5 bases). Germline V gene lookup returns CDR1 SGHRS and CDR2 YFSETQ. The CDR3 is made up of 14 amino acids. V was pared by 4 bases and J by 2 bases, with 12 bases between. The CDR3 DNA is TGCGCCAGCAGCCCCAGGGTCGGTCAAGAGACCCAGTACTTC. Translated, it gives CASSPRVGQETQYF.

This chain uses TRBV29-1 with TRBJ1-5; D may be TRBD1 (5 bases). V gave up 8 bases and J gave up 2 bases, with 13 bases separating them. The CDR3 runs to 13 residues. The germline gives CDR1 SQVTM, CDR2 ANQGSEA. The CDR3 is CSIRDGGNQPQHF. As DNA, the CDR3 is TGCAGCATCCGGGACGGGGGCAATCAGCCCCAGCATTTT. The variable domain in full, with the rest retrieved from reference TRBV29-1 and TRBJ1-5, is SAVISQKPSRDICQRGTSLTIQCQVDSQVTMMFWYRQQPGQSLTLIATANQGSEATYESGFVIDKFPISRPNLTFSTLTVSNMSPEDSSIYLCSIRDGGNQPQHFGDGTRLSIL.

The rearrangement links TRBV5-6 to TRBJ2-4, with TRBD1 matching 10 bases. Germline CDR1 is SGHDT and CDR2 is YYEEEE. J was trimmed by 3 bases and V by 5 bases; bases with no gene match: 5. The CDR3 is made up of 15 amino acids. The CDR3: CASSGTGDLKNIQYF. The CDR3 DNA reads TGTGCCAGCAGTGGGACAGGGGACCTCAAAAACATTCAGTACTTC.

V usage is TRBV7-2 and J usage is TRBJ2-5; D remains ambiguous. The germline V gene encodes CDR1 SGHTA and CDR2 FQGNSA. The CDR3 contains 14 residues. Trimming left V 1 base short and J 8 bases short, with 14 bases between. CDR3 in DNA: TGTGCCAGCAGCTTAGGGTGGTATTCAGGAACCCAGTACTTC. Its protein product is CASSLGWYSGTQYF. Full variable domain (outside the CDR3, taken from reference TRBV7-2 and TRBJ2-5): GAGVSQSPSNKVTEKGKDVELRCDPISGHTALYWYRQSLGQGLEFLIYFQGNSAPDKSGLPSDRFSAERTGGSVSTLTIQRTQQEDSAVYLCASSLGWYSGTQYFGPGTRLLVL.

The V call is TRBV4-2, the J call TRBJ1-2; 12 bases match TRBD1. The V segment lost 0 bases and the J segment 0 bases; nucleotides outside the gene matches: 2. This CDR3 is built from 17 residues. Looked up from germline, CDR1 is LGHNA and CDR2 is YNFKEQ. This chain's CDR3 is CASSQDGTGGSNYGYTF. For the CDR3, the DNA is TGTGCCAGCAGCCAAGACGGGACAGGGGGCTCTAACTATGGCTACACCTTC.

The chain uses TRBV7-2 and TRBJ2-3; 10 bases are shared with TRBD2. Germline loops: CDR1 SGHTA, CDR2 FQGNSA. Trimming at V came to 4 bases and at J to 6 bases, leaving 7 bases not matched to a gene. This CDR3 region has 15 residues. The CDR3 DNA is TGTGCCAGCAGCTCCAAATCGACTAGCGGGGATACGCAGTATTTT. It is translated as CASSSKSTSGDTQYF.

V usage is TRBV5-4 and J usage is TRBJ2-1; D remains unclear. Germline V gene data show CDR1 as SGHNT and CDR2 as YYREEE (reference sequence). There are 16 residues in the CDR3. The V end lost 4 bases, the J end lost 0 bases, and 14 bases lay between the germline ends. CDR3 loop: CASSGRLESSYNEQFF. CDR3 nucleotide sequence: TGTGCCAGCAGCGGCCGACTGGAGAGCTCCTACAATGAGCAGTTCTTC.